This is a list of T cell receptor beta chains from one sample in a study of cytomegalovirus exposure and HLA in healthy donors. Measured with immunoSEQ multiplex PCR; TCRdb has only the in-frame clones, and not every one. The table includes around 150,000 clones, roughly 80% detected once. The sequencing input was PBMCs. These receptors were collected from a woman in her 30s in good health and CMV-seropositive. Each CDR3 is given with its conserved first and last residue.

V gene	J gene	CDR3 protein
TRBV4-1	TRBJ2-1	CASSQVLASGGLREQFF
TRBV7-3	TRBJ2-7	CASSSQGAVGDEQYF
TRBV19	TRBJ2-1	CASSRGLAGALSSYNEQFF
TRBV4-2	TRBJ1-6	CASSHQERQRNSPLHF
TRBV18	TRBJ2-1	CASSPAAQGAYNEQFF
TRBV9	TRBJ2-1	CASSAAGGQYNEQFF
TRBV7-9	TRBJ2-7	CASSAQGGGNEQYF
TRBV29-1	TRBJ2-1	CSVARRSYNEQFF
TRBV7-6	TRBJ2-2	CASSLTSGVANTGELFF
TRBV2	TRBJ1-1	CASREREGGAFF
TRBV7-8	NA	CASSEGTASEQYF
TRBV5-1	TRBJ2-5	CASSSGQLEETQYF
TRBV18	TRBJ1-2	CASSSVRQGGPYGYTF
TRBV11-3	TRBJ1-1	CASSPGGENTEAFF
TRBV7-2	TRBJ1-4	CASSPQTGMNEKLFF
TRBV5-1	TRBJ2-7	CASSPQGGVYEQYF
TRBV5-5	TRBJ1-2	CASPKDTNYGYTF
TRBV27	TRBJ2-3	CASSTGQGNTDTQYF
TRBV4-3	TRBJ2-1	CASSRGSSYNEQFF
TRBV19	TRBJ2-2	CASSGQGAWTGELFF
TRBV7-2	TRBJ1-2	CASSLAVGTGAGYTF
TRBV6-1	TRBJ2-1	CASSDGPVLYNEQFF
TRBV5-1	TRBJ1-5	CASSAPNWDRDTYSNQPQHF
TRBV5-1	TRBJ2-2	CASSFDTTGELFF
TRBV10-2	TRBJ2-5	CASTSGGGAQETQYF
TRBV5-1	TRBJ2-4	CASSPGTQAKNIQYF
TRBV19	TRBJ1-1	CASSGRDTEAFF
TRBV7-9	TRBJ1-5	CASSPRGTGNQPQHF